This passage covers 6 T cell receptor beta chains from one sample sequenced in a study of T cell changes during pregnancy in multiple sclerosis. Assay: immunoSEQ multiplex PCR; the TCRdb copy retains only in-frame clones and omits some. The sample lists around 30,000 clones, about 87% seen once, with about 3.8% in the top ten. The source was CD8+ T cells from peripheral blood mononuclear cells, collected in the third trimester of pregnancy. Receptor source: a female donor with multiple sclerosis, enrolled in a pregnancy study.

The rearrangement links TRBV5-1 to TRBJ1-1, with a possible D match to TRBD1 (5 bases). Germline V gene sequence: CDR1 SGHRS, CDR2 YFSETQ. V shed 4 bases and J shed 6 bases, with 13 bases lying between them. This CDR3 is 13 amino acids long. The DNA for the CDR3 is TGCGCCAGCAGCCCCACGGCCAGGGCTGAAGCTTTCTTT. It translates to CASSPTARAEAFF.

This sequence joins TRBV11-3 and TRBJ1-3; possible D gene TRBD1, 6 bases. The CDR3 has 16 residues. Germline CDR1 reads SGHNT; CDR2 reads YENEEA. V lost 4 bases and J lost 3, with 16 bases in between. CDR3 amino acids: CASSWRRRGLGNTIYF. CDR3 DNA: TGTGCCAGCAGCTGGCGGCGGCGGGGGCTTGGAAACACCATATATTTT.

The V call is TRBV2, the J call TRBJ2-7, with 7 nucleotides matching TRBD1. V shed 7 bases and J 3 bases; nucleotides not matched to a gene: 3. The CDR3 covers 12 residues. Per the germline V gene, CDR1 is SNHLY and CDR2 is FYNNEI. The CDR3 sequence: CASTRTGYEQYF. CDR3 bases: TGTGCCAGCACCCGGACAGGCTACGAGCAGTACTTC.

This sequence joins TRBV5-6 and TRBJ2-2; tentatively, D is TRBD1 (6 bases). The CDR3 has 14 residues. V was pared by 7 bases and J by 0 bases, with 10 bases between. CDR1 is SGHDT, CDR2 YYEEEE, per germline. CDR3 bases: TGTGCCAGCCTACAGGGAACGAACACCGGGGAGCTGTTTTTT. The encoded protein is CASLQGTNTGELFF.

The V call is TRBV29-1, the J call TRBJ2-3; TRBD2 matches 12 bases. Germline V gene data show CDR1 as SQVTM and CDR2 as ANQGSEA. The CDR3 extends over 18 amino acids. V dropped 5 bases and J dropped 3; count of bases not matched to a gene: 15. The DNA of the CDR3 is TGCAGCGTTATCCTCGGCCTAGCGGGGGGGCCTCGGACAGATACGCAGTATTTT. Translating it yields CSVILGLAGGPRTDTQYF.

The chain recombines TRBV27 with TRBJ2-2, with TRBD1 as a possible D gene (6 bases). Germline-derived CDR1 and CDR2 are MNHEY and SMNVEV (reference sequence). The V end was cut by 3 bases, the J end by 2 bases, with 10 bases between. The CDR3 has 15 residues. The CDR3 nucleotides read TGTGCCAGCAGTTTGATAGGGGGAAACACCGGGGAGCTGTTTTTT. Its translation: CASSLIGGNTGELFF.